These 16 T cell receptor beta chains were all obtained from the same sample, sequenced in a study of long-term antiretroviral therapy in people with HIV. Researchers ran immunoSEQ v3.0 at survey level. Sequenced by immunoSEQ multiplex PCR; TCRdb stores in-frame clones only, minus some. Of approximately 24,000 clones detected, approximately 79% appear once; the ten largest clones hold over 8.5%. Sequencing was performed on unsorted PBMCs, taken 2.1 years after starting antiretroviral therapy. Receptor source: a man aged 25-40 years with HIV.

The J gene is TRBJ2-7, the V gene TRBV11-3, with TRBD1 identical over 7 bases. The CDR3 contains 14 residues. CDR1 and CDR2 (germline): SGHNT, YENEEA. After removal of 5 bases from V and 5 bases from J, the junction contained 9 bases not matched to a gene. CDR3 nucleotides: TGTGCCAGCAGCCCGACAGGGATCCCCCACGAGCAGTACTTC. The encoded protein is CASSPTGIPHEQYF.

Comments on this clone: One end of the junction does not line up with germline, which may come from a read error. The chain couples TRBV7-7 to TRBJ1-5; 7 bases are a match to TRBD1. Germline values: CDR1 SSHAT, CDR2 FNYEAQ (reference sequence). CDR3 length: 19 amino acids. CDR3 bases: TGTGCTAGCAGTCCGAAGGGAGGGAGCGGACAGGATAGCAATCAGCCCCAGCATTTT. This codes for CASSPKGGSGQDSNQPQHF.

This chain connects TRBV4-1 to TRBJ2-1, with D possibly matching TRBD2 (6 bases). The V end was cut by 1 base, the J end by 0 bases, with 7 bases between. This CDR3 contains 15 residues. Per germline, CDR1 MGHRA and CDR2 YSYEKL. Written as DNA, the CDR3 is TGCGCCAGCAGCCAAGGGACTACCTCCTACAATGAGCAGTTCTTC. Translating it yields CASSQGTTSYNEQFF.

CDR3 nucleotides: TGCGCCAGCAGCCGGGTCACCGGGACAGGGGTCTACGAGCAGTACTTC. Translating it yields CASSRVTGTGVYEQYF. The chain uses TRBV4-3 and TRBJ2-7; 10 bases map to TRBD1. The germline V gene encodes CDR1 LGHNA and CDR2 YSLEER. V lost 4 bases to trimming and J lost 3 bases; unmatched junction nucleotides: 9. CDR3 size: 16 residues.

The V call is TRBV7-2, the J call TRBJ2-3; D is undetermined. Germline CDR1 SGHTA, CDR2 FQGNSA. Trimming removed 2 bases from V and 14 bases from J, with 17 bases in between. This CDR3 comprises 13 residues. The CDR3 DNA is TGTGCCAGCAGCTTAAGTTCGGCCACGGAGCGGTATTTT. Its translation is CASSLSSATERYF.

By proportion, this clone is large. The CDR3 sequence is CASTQDRSFENYQMNTEAFF. In DNA form, the CDR3 reads TGTGCCAGCACTCAGGACAGATCCTTCGAAAACTATCAAATGAACACTGAAGCTTTCTTT. This chain links TRBV5-4 with TRBJ1-1, with D perhaps TRBD1 (6 bases). Germline V gene sequence: CDR1 SGHNT, CDR2 YYREEE (reference sequence). This CDR3 contains 20 residues. Trimming stripped 6 bases from V and 0 bases from J, with 30 bases between.

The chain carries TRBV27 and TRBJ2-5, with no clear D. The CDR3 is made up of 14 amino acids. Germline assignment: CDR1 MNHEY and CDR2 SMNVEV (reference sequence). V shed 5 bases and J shed 4 bases, with 14 bases lying between them. CDR3 sequence reads: CASSMDGIRETQYF. The CDR3 bases are TGTGCCAGCAGTATGGACGGCATCCGAGAGACCCAGTACTTC.

The V call is TRBV5-4, the J call TRBJ1-1; 7 bases match TRBD1. The germline V gene encodes CDR1 SGHNT and CDR2 YYREEE (reference sequence). CDR3 size: 17 residues. The V segment lost 4 bases and the J segment 2 bases; nucleotides outside the gene matches: 14. CDR3 coding DNA: TGTGCCAGCAGCATGGACGAGTGGGGACAGCCTAACACTGAAGCTTTCTTT. Amino acid sequence: CASSMDEWGQPNTEAFF. The full variable domain, in which reference TRBV5-4 and TRBJ1-1 provide the parts outside the CDR3, is ETGVTQSPTHLIKTRGQQVTLRCSSQSGHNTVSWYQQALGQGPQFIFQYYREEENGRGNFPPRFSGLQFPNYSSELNVNALELDDSALYLCASSMDEWGQPNTEAFFGQGTRLTVV.

This chain connects TRBV18 to TRBJ1-2; D perhaps matches TRBD1 (6 bases). The CDR3 consists of 14 residues. V lost 6 bases and J lost 6, with 17 bases in between. Germline loops: CDR1 KGHSH, CDR2 LQKENI. The CDR3 region is CASSPQQGRDGYTF. The CDR3 nucleotides are TGTGCCAGCTCCCCTCAACAGGGACGGGATGGCTACACCTTC.

The V and J genes are TRBV20-1 and TRBJ2-3; D call uncertain. Per the germline V gene, CDR1 is DFQATT and CDR2 is SNEGSKA (reference sequence). This CDR3 region has 11 residues. Deletions cut 4 bases from V and 3 bases from J, with 5 bases between. CDR3 amino acids: CSATMTDTQYF. The CDR3 DNA reads TGCAGTGCTACTATGACAGATACGCAGTATTTT.

The rearrangement links TRBV29-1 to TRBJ2-7, with D possibly being TRBD1 (6 bases). Germline loops: CDR1 SQVTM, CDR2 ANQGSEA. V lost 4 bases to trimming and J lost 3 bases, with 13 bases between them. The length of the CDR3 is 13 residues. As DNA, the CDR3 is TGCAGCGTTGGAGGGGGACGTATCTACGAGCAGTACTTC. Protein: CSVGGGRIYEQYF.

This chain uses TRBV15 with TRBJ1-5, with D possibly being TRBD1 (5 bases). The CDR3 has 17 residues. Germline V gene data show CDR1 as LNHNV and CDR2 as YYDKDF (reference sequence). V lost 3 bases to trimming and J lost 3 bases, with 18 bases between them. The chain's CDR3 is CATSSRQGSLSNQPQHF. The CDR3 DNA sequence: TGTGCCACCAGCAGTCGGCAGGGTAGCTTGTCCAATCAGCCCCAGCATTTT.

V is TRBV6-6 and J is TRBJ1-4; TRBD1 might be the D (5 bases). With 5 bases removed from V and 2 bases from J, the gap between germline ends came to 9 bases. The CDR3 extends over 14 amino acids. Germline assignment: CDR1 MNHNY and CDR2 SVGAGI (reference sequence). The CDR3 DNA follows: TGTGCCAGCAGTCTGGACAATACTAATGAAAAACTGTTTTTT. Its translation: CASSLDNTNEKLFF.

This chain uses TRBV11-2 with TRBJ2-5; possibly TRBD2 for D (5 bases). The V end was cut by 10 bases, the J end by 4 bases, with 10 bases between. The CDR3 has 11 amino acids. Germline CDR1 and CDR2: SGHAT and FQNNGV. The CDR3 region is CATSDLETQYF. The CDR3, as DNA: TGTGCCACCTCGGACTTAGAGACCCAGTACTTC.

This sequence joins TRBV10-2 and TRBJ1-3, with D tentatively TRBD1 (6 bases). Germline CDR1 and CDR2: WSHSY and SAAADI. The CDR3 covers 13 residues. V was trimmed by 8 bases and J by 2 bases, leaving 10 bases between them. In nucleotides, the CDR3 is TGCGCCAGCGCCGGGACAACTGGAAACACCATATATTTT. Amino acids: CASAGTTGNTIYF.

There are a few counts of this clone. V usage is TRBV7-9 and J usage is TRBJ2-7; TRBD1 or TRBD2 may be the D gene (5 bases each). This CDR3 contains 14 residues. Germline V CDR1 and CDR2: SEHNR, FQNEAQ (reference sequence). V was clipped by 3 bases and J by 3 bases, with 12 bases between them. The CDR3 bases are TGTGCCAGCAGCTTCGGGACCCTGATCTACGAGCAGTACTTC. Translating gives CASSFGTLIYEQYF. The whole variable domain, filled in from reference TRBV7-9 and TRBJ2-7, reads DTGVSQNPRHKITKRGQNVTFRCDPISEHNRLYWYRQTLGQGPEFLTYFQNEAQLEKSRLLSDRFSAERPKGSFSTLEIQRTEQGDSAMYLCASSFGTLIYEQYFGPGTRLTVT.